The text below deals with one TCR beta chain. Its matching antigen is unknown. The method was immunoSEQ multiplex PCR; TCRdb's version includes in-frame clones alone and lacks a portion of them. The repertoire has approximately 61,000 clones, 87% of them found once; the top ten carry about 8.3%. The sample is drawn from a study of PD-1 blockade in classical Hodgkin lymphoma. The study's findings and limits: Baseline diversity resembling that of newly diagnosed patients was seen in complete responders. Baseline TCR diversity was reportedly lower in newly diagnosed patients than healthy donors. By C4D1, diversity of CD4+ TCRs had risen significantly, whereas that of CD8+ TCRs had not. Whatever underlies the repertoire differences (possibly disease activity or prior therapy) remains undefined.

Time point reported: cycle 4 day 1 (C4D1), after five to seven weeks of nivolumab. All trial patients relapsed after autologous stem cell transplantation. CDR3 size: 12 residues. The V gene's germline CDR1 is SGHDT and CDR2 YYEEEE. V lost 4 bases to trimming and J lost 9 bases, with 10 bases between them. The chain has TRBV5-6 and TRBJ2-2; D perhaps matches TRBD1 (5 bases). Source: peripheral blood mononuclear cells (PBMCs), taken before the fourth cycle of nivolumab. The clonotype was recovered from a human donor with classical Hodgkin lymphoma. In DNA, the CDR3 is TGTGCCAGCAGCCCTAGGGGCCGGGAGCTGTTTTTT. Residues: CASSPRGRELFF.